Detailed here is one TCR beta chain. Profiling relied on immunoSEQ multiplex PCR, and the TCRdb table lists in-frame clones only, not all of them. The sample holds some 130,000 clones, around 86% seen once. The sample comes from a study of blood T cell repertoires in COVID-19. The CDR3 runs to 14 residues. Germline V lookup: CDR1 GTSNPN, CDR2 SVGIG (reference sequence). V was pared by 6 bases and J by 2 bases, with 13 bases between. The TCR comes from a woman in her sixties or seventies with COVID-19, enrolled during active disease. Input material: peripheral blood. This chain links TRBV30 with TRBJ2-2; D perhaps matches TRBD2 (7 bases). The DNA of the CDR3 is TGTGCCTGCCCGCGGGGGACAAACACCGGGGAGCTGTTTTTT. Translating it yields CACPRGTNTGELFF.